These 4 T cell receptor beta chains were all obtained from the same sample, sequenced in a study of control samples from healthy donors and cancer patients. Produced via immunoSEQ multiplex PCR; TCRdb's table is partial and in-frame only. Of fewer than 65,000 clones listed, 80% are singletons. Sequencing was performed on blood. These receptors all come from a man between 65 and 79 years old in good health.

J is TRBJ2-3 and V is TRBV19, with 7 bases lining up with TRBD1. The CDR3 loop spans 16 amino acids. The germline V gene has CDR1 LNHDA and CDR2 SQIVND (reference sequence). Germline trimming cut 4 bases from V and 4 bases from J; bases unmatched to any gene: 11. In DNA, the CDR3 is TGTGCCAGTAGTACCCGACGGACAGGAGCCGCAGATACGCAGTATTTT. Translating gives CASSTRRTGAADTQYF.

The chain uses TRBV4-2 and TRBJ2-3, with D maybe TRBD1 (5 bases). Germline CDR1 and CDR2: LGHNA and YNFKEQ. This CDR3 has 16 amino acids. The V and J ends lost 2 bases and 2 bases respectively, with 14 bases between them. This chain's CDR3 is CASSQPGSRDTDTQYF. Here the CDR3 DNA reads TGTGCCAGCAGCCAACCAGGGTCAAGGGACACAGATACGCAGTATTTT.

The genes are TRBV11-2 and TRBJ2-7, with TRBD1 matching 8 bases. The CDR3 runs 15 residues. The V and J ends lost 3 bases and 4 bases, in that order; junction bases with no gene match: 8. CDR1 and CDR2 (germline): SGHAT, FQNNGV. The CDR3 here is CASSFWTGPGYEQYF. The DNA of the CDR3 is TGTGCCAGCAGCTTCTGGACAGGGCCAGGATACGAGCAGTACTTC.

The chain carries TRBV5-1 and TRBJ1-1; D call uncertain. The length of the CDR3 is 14 residues. The germline V and J ends were trimmed by 3 bases and 1 base, with 10 bases remaining between them. Germline V gene lookup returns CDR1 SGHRS and CDR2 YFSETQ. The CDR3 coding sequence is TGCGCCAGCAGCTCCGGCGTGGGGAACACTGAAGCTTTCTTT. This translates into CASSSGVGNTEAFF.